This T cell receptor (beta chain) was identified during a study of control samples from healthy donors and cancer patients. Germline assignment: CDR1 SQVTM and CDR2 ANQGSEA. CDR3 size: 13 residues. With respect to this clone: The junction shows a germline mismatch at one end, possibly a read error.

Data came from immunoSEQ multiplex PCR; TCRdb stores just in-frame clones and leaves some out. The sample includes 85,000 to 90,000 clones, about nine tenths seen only once; the top ten take under 25%. The clonotype was recovered from a man aged 30 to 39 in good health. The sample was blood. The chain recombines TRBV29-1 with TRBJ1-1, with D tentatively TRBD1 (5 bases). The CDR3 sequence: CSVETPGTQRGSF. CDR3 in DNA: TGCAGCGTTGAAACTCCCGGGACCCAGCGCGGGAGCTTT.